The present T cell receptor (beta chain) was sequenced within a study of technical replicates of blood from a few donors. Per germline, CDR1 SGHRS and CDR2 YFSETQ. J lost 0 bases, V lost 5 bases, and 8 bases had no gene match. The CDR3 contains 16 residues. Assay used: immunoSEQ multiplex PCR; TCRdb lists only in-frame clones, some missing. This table has around 70,000 clones, roughly 96% appearing once. This clone has a single count. The rearrangement uses TRBV5-1 and TRBJ1-2; TRBD1 agrees at 9 bases. The receptor was isolated from a human donor in good health. The sample consisted of T cells isolated from PBMCs. CDR3 protein: CASRGSDRGSNYGYTF. DNA for the CDR3: TGCGCCAGCAGGGGATCAGACAGGGGGTCTAACTATGGCTACACCTTC.